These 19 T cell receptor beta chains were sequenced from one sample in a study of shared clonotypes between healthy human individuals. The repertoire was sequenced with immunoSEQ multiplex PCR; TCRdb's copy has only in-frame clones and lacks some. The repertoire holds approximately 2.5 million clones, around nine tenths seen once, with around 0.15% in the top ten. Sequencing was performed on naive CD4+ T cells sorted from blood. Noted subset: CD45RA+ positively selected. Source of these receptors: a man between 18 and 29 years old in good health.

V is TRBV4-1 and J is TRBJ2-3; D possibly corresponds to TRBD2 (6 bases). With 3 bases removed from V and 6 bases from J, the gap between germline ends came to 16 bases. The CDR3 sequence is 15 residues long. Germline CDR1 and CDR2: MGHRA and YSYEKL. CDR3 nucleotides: TGCGCCAGCAGCCAGGGACTTTCTCCGATCGATACGCAGTATTTT. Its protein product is CASSQGLSPIDTQYF.

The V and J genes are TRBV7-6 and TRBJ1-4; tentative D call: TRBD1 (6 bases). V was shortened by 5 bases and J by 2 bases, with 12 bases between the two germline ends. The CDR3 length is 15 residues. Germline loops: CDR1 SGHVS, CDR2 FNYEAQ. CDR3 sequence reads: CASSEGGATNEKLFF. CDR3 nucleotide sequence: TGTGCCAGCAGCGAAGGGGGGGCGACTAATGAAAAACTGTTTTTT.

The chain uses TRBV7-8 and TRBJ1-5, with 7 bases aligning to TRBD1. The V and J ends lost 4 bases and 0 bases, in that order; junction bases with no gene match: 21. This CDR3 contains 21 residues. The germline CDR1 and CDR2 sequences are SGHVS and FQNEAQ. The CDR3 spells CASSSRPNRDSTRLSNQPQHF. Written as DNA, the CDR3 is TGTGCCAGCAGCTCCCGACCAAACCGGGACAGCACTCGCCTTAGCAATCAGCCCCAGCATTTT.

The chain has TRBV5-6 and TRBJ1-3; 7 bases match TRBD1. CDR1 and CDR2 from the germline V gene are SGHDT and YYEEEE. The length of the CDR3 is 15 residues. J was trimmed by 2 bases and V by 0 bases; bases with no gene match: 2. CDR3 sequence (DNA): TGTGCCAGCAGCTTGGCCAGGGGGGCTGGAAACACCATATATTTT. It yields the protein CASSLARGAGNTIYF.

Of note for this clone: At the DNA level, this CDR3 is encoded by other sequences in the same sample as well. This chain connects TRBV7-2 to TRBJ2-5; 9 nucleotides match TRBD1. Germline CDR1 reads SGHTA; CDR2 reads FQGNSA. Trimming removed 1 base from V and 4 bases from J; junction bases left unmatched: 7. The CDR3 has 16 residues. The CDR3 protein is CASSLVSQGARETQYF. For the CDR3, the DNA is TGTGCCAGCAGCTTAGTGTCACAGGGGGCGAGAGAGACCCAGTACTTC.

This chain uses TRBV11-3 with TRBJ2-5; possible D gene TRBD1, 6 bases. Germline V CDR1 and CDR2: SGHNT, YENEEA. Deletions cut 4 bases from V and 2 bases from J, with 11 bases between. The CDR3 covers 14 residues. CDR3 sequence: CASSSLGQQETQYF. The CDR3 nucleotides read TGTGCCAGCAGCTCCCTAGGACAGCAAGAGACCCAGTACTTC.

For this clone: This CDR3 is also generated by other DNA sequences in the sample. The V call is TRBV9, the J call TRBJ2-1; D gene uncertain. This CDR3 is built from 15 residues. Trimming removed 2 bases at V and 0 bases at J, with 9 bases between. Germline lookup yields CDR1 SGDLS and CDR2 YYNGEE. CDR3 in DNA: TGTGCCAGCAGCGTCGACTGGGGCTCCTACAATGAGCAGTTCTTC. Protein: CASSVDWGSYNEQFF.

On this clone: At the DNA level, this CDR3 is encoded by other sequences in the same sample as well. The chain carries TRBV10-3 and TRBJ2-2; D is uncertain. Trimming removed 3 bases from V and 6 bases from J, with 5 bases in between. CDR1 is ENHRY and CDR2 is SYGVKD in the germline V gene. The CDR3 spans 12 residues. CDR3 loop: CAISEGPGELFF. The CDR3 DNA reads TGTGCCATCAGTGAAGGGCCCGGGGAGCTGTTTTTT.

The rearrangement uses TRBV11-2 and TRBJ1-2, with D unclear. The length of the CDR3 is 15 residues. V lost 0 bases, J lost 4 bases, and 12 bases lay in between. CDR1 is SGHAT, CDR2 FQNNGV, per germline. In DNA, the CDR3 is TGTGCCAGCAGCTTAGACCCCGGGCGACCCTATGGCTACACCTTC. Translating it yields CASSLDPGRPYGYTF.

The CDR3 coding sequence is TGTGCCACCAGGCCCCCTAGCGGGAGGCGCGGACACGAGCAGTACTTC. Residues: CATRPPSGRRGHEQYF. The rearrangement joins TRBV21-1 to TRBJ2-7; whether TRBD2, the table's D call, matches the DNA was not checked. TRBV21-1 is a pseudogene. This CDR3 has 16 amino acids.

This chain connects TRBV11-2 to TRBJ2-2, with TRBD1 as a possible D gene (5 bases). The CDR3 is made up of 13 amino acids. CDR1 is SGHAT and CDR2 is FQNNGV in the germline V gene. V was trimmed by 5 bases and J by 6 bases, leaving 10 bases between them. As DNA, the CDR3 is TGTGCCAGCAGCCCAGGGTTTCCCGGGGAGCTGTTTTTT. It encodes CASSPGFPGELFF. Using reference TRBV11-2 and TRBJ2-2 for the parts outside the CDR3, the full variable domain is EAGVAQSPRYKIIEKRQSVAFWCNPISGHATLYWYQQILGQGPKLLIQFQNNGVVDDSQLPKDRFSAERLKGVDSTLKIQPAKLEDSAVYLCASSPGFPGELFFGEGSRLTVL.

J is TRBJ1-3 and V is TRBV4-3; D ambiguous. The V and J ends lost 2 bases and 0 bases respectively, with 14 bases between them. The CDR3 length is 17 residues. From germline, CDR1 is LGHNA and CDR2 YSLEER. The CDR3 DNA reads TGCGCCAGCAGCCAATGGCGGTTGGGGAGCTCTGGAAACACCATATATTTT. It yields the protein CASSQWRLGSSGNTIYF.

DNA of the CDR3: TGTGCCAGCAGTTCCCCCCCGGAAGGGAGGGAGACCCAGTACTTC. It encodes CASSSPPEGRETQYF. The chain combines TRBV21-1 with TRBJ2-5; the table's D gene call, TRBD2, was not cross checked with the DNA. TRBV21-1 is designated a pseudogene. There are 15 residues in the CDR3.

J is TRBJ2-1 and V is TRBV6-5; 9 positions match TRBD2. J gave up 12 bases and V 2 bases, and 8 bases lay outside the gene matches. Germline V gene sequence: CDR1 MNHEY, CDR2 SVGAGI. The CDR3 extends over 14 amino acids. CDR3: CASSYAGSGGPQFF. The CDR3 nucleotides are TGTGCCAGCAGTTACGCGGGTAGCGGGGGTCCGCAGTTCTTC.

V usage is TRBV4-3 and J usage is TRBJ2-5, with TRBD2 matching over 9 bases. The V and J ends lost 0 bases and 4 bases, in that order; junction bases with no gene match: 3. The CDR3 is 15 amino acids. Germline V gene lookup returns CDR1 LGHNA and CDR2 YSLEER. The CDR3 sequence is CASSQEGREGETQYF. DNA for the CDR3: TGCGCCAGCAGCCAAGAAGGGCGGGAGGGAGAGACCCAGTACTTC.

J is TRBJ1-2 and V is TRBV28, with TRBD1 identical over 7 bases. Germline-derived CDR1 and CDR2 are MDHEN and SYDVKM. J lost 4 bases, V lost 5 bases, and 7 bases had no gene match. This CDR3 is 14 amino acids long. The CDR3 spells CASSLQGMGYGYTF. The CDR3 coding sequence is TGTGCCAGCAGTCTACAGGGGATGGGCTATGGCTACACCTTC.

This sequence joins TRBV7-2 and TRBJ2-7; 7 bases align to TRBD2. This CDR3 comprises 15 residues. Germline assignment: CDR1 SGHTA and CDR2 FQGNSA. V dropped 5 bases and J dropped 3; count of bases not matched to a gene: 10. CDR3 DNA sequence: TGTGCCAGCAGCCTCCCCGGCGGGAGCGGCTACGAGCAGTACTTC. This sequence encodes CASSLPGGSGYEQYF.

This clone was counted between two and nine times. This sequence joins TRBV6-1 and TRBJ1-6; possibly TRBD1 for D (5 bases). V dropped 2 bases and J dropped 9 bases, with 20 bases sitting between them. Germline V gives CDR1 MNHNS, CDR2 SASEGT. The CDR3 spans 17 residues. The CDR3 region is CASSESVGGKGSSPLHF. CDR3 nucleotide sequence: TGTGCCAGCAGTGAATCCGTCGGGGGGAAGGGAAGTTCACCCCTCCACTTT.

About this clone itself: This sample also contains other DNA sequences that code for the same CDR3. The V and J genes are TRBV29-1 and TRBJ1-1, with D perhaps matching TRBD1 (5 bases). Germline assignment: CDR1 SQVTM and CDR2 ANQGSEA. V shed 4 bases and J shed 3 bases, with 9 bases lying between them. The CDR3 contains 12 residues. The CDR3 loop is CSVVRGDTEAFF. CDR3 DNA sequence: TGCAGCGTTGTGAGGGGTGACACTGAAGCTTTCTTT.